A single sample is the source of the 17 T cell receptor beta chains below, sequenced in a study of spatial heterogeneity in lung cancer. General observations from the study: It was found that expanded intratumoral alpha and beta TCR counts tracked tumor mutation counts.

TCRdb called the 5' RACE reads again in MiXCR, with one record for every CDR3 protein. Here the sample spans approximately 26,000 distinct CDR3 sequences, around 9.2% being singletons. Time point defined: sample taken at primary tumor resection. No cognate antigen is known for these TCRs. Sequencing was performed on lung tumor tissue, taken at surgery. Receptors originate from a male donor with early-stage non-small cell lung cancer.

Ten or more counts support this clonotype. The chain employs TRBV20-1 and TRBJ2-2; 7 bases line up with TRBD1. After removal of 6 bases from V and 6 bases from J, the junction contained 4 bases not matched to a gene. From germline, CDR1 is DFQATT and CDR2 SNEGSKA (reference sequence). The CDR3 contains 12 residues. CDR3 sequence reads: CSALGQAGELFF. The CDR3 DNA follows: TGCAGTGCACTAGGACAGGCCGGGGAGCTGTTTTTT.

This clonotype showed up many times. V usage is TRBV7-3 and J usage is TRBJ2-2; D not certain. CDR1 is SGHTA and CDR2 is FQGTGA in the germline V gene. The V end lost 4 bases, the J end lost 0 bases, and 6 bases lay between the germline ends. The CDR3 has 14 residues. CDR3 region: CASSSQPNTGELFF. The CDR3 region has the DNA TGTGCCAGCAGCTCACAACCGAACACCGGGGAGCTGTTTTTT. Full variable domain (rest looked up from reference TRBV7-3 and TRBJ2-2): GAGVSQTPSNKVTEKGKYVELRCDPISGHTALYWYRQSLGQGPEFLIYFQGTGAADDSGLPNDRFFAVRPEGSVSTLKIQRTERGDSAVYLCASSSQPNTGELFFGEGSRLTVL.

This clonotype was picked up many times. This sequence joins TRBV28 and TRBJ2-7; TRBD1 or TRBD2 may be the D gene (5 bases each). The V end was cut by 2 bases, the J end by 11 bases, with 19 bases between. Germline values: CDR1 MDHEN, CDR2 SYDVKM. CDR3 length: 14 residues. DNA of the CDR3: TGTGCCAGCAGTTTACTCCAGGGAGAACCGGCGAAGTACTTC. This encodes CASSLLQGEPAKYF.

Within the sample, this clonotype is medium-sized. This chain links TRBV20-1 with TRBJ1-5; D gene ambiguous. Trimming cost V 6 bases and J 1 base, with 13 bases left between them. The CDR3 loop spans 14 amino acids. In germline, CDR1 is DFQATT, CDR2 SNEGSKA (reference sequence). CDR3 bases: TGCAGTGCGCGGACGGGAATGAGCAATCAGCCCCAGCATTTT. Encoded protein: CSARTGMSNQPQHF.

This clonotype has ten or more counts. The chain uses TRBV4-2 and TRBJ2-7; possibly TRBD1 for D (6 bases). Germline-derived CDR1 and CDR2 are LGHNA and YNFKEQ. CDR3 length: 14 amino acids. With 3 bases removed from V and 6 bases from J, the gap between germline ends came to 15 bases. The CDR3 reads CASSQGAAGSEQYF. The CDR3 coding sequence is TGTGCCAGCAGCCAGGGGGCTGCAGGGTCCGAGCAGTACTTC.

The chain has TRBV18 and TRBJ2-2, with TRBD2 matching 9 bases. This CDR3 spans 15 amino acids. The germline gives CDR1 KGHSH, CDR2 LQKENI. V lost 3 bases and J lost 4; bases outside the gene matches: 3. The CDR3 reads CASSPTTSGTGELFF. The CDR3 region has the DNA TGTGCCAGCTCACCGACGACTAGCGGCACCGGGGAGCTGTTTTTT.

The J gene is TRBJ1-1, the V gene TRBV18; no definite D call. Trimming took off 4 bases at V and 1 base at J, with 7 bases between the two ends. Germline values: CDR1 KGHSH, CDR2 LQKENI. This CDR3 is built from 13 residues. The CDR3 nucleotides read TGTGCCAGCTCACAAAGCGGGAACACTGAAGCTTTCTTT. This sequence encodes CASSQSGNTEAFF.

The sample holds a few counts of this clonotype. The gene calls are TRBV7-3 and TRBJ1-2, with 8 nucleotides matching TRBD1. The CDR3 loop spans 17 amino acids. Looked up from germline, CDR1 is SGHTA and CDR2 is FQGTGA. J lost 6 bases, V lost 5 bases, and 17 bases had no gene match. CDR3 in amino acids: CASSPYSGQGNRNGYTF. As DNA, the CDR3 is TGTGCCAGCAGCCCTTACTCCGGACAGGGTAATCGAAATGGCTACACCTTC.

There are many counts of this clonotype. This rearrangement joins TRBV5-1 to TRBJ2-2; D not certain. The CDR3 runs to 14 residues. V lost 5 bases to trimming and J lost 0 bases, with 8 bases between them. Germline V gene data show CDR1 as SGHRS and CDR2 as YFSETQ. Written as DNA, the CDR3 is TGCGCCAGCAGACTGGACCCGAACACCGGGGAGCTGTTTTTT. Translated, it gives CASRLDPNTGELFF.

This chain links TRBV7-9 with TRBJ2-3, with 10 bases matching TRBD2. CDR3 length equals 16 residues. Germline CDR1 and CDR2: SEHNR and FQNEAQ (reference sequence). The V segment lost 5 bases and the J segment 3 bases; nucleotides outside the gene matches: 8. The CDR3 reads CASSPGLAGATDTQYF. CDR3 nucleotides: TGTGCCAGCAGCCCCGGGCTAGCGGGAGCAACAGATACGCAGTATTTT.

A few counts support this clonotype. The genes are TRBV6-2 or TRBV6-3 and TRBJ1-6; D is ambiguous. The V and J ends lost 3 bases and 7 bases respectively, with 7 bases between them. The germline V gene has CDR1 MNHEY and CDR2 SVGEGT. This CDR3 contains 13 residues. CDR3 loop: CASSYNRNSPLHF. CDR3 nucleotides: TGTGCCAGCAGTTATAATCGGAATTCACCCCTCCACTTT.

This clonotype was detected ten times or more. The chain combines TRBV28 with TRBJ2-2, with 7 bases aligning to TRBD2. This CDR3 has 13 residues. Germline V CDR1 and CDR2: MDHEN, SYDVKM. Trimming removed 6 bases from V and 5 bases from J; junction bases left unmatched: 3. The CDR3 region has the DNA TGTGCCAGCAGAAGTAGCGGGACCGGGGAGCTGTTTTTT. This sequence encodes CASRSSGTGELFF. Using reference TRBV28 and TRBJ2-2 for the parts outside the CDR3, the full variable domain is DVKVTQSSRYLVKRTGEKVFLECVQDMDHENMFWYRQDPGLGLRLIYFSYDVKMKEKGDIPEGYSVSREKKERFSLILESASTNQTSMYLCASRSSGTGELFFGEGSRLTVL.

In this sample, this clonotype turned up many times. J is TRBJ2-5 and V is TRBV20-1; TRBD1 might be the D (5 bases). CDR1 is DFQATT and CDR2 is SNEGSKA in the germline V gene (reference sequence). The CDR3 is 13 amino acids. Deletions cut 3 bases from V and 3 bases from J, with 11 bases between. The CDR3 DNA reads TGCAGTGCTAGTCGGACATCGAAAGAGACCCAGTACTTC. Amino acids: CSASRTSKETQYF.

V and J are TRBV7-8 and TRBJ2-4, with a weak D call TRBD1 (7 bases). Deletions cut 5 bases from V and 0 bases from J, with 14 bases between. This CDR3 is 16 amino acids long. Looked up from germline, CDR1 is SGHVS and CDR2 is FQNEAQ. This chain's CDR3 is CASSQGGILAKNIQYF. The DNA of the CDR3 is TGTGCCAGCAGCCAGGGGGGAATACTAGCCAAAAACATTCAGTACTTC.

This clonotype was observed a handful of times. V is TRBV28 and J is TRBJ2-1; D unclear. The CDR3 runs 15 residues. Germline assignment: CDR1 MDHEN and CDR2 SYDVKM. The ends were cut back, 3 bases at V and 4 bases at J, with 13 bases in the middle. The chain's CDR3 is CASSLMIGNYNEQFF. The CDR3 nucleotides are TGTGCCAGCAGTTTGATGATCGGAAATTACAATGAGCAGTTCTTC.

This clonotype has a handful of counts. The gene calls are TRBV7-3 and TRBJ2-1, with 9 nucleotides matching TRBD2. V lost 2 bases, J lost 8 bases, and 4 bases stayed unmatched. Germline-derived CDR1 and CDR2 are SGHTA and FQGTGA. The CDR3 runs 14 residues. Written as DNA, the CDR3 is TGTGCCAGCAGCTTAGGGACTAGCATCGATGAGCAGTTCTTC. Protein product: CASSLGTSIDEQFF.

This clonotype was counted at least ten times. This chain uses TRBV20-1 with TRBJ1-6; D possibly corresponds to TRBD1 (5 bases). The CDR3 has 13 residues. Germline V gene sequence: CDR1 DFQATT, CDR2 SNEGSKA (reference sequence). The V end lost 2 bases, the J end lost 8 bases, and 10 bases lay between the germline ends. CDR3 sequence: CSARRGGDSPLHF. The CDR3 DNA reads as TGCAGTGCTAGACGAGGAGGGGATTCACCCCTCCACTTT.